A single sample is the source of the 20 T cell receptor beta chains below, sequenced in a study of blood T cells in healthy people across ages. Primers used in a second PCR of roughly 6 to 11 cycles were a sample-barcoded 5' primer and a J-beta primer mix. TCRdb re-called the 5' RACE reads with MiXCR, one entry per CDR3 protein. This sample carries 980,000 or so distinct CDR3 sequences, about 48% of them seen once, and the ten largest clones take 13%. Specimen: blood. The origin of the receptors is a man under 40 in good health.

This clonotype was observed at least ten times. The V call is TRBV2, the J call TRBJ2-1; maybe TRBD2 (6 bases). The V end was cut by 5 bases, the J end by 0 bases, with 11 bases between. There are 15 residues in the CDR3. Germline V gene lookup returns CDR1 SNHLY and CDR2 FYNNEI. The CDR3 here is CASSSGGFSYNEQFF. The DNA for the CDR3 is TGTGCCAGCAGTTCCGGGGGTTTCTCCTACAATGAGCAGTTCTTC.

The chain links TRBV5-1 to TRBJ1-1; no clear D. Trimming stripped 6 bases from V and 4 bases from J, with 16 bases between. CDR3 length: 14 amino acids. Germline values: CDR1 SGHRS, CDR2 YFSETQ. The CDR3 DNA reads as TGCGCCAGCAAGGCTTCTTCGTCGGCCACTGAAGCTTTCTTT. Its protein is CASKASSSATEAFF.

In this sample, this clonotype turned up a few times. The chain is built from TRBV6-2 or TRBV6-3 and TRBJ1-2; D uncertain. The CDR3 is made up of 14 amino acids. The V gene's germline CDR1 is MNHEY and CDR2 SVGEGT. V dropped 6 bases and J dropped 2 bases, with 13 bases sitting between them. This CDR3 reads CASREAGGNYGYTF. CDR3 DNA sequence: TGTGCCAGCAGGGAGGCAGGTGGGAACTATGGCTACACCTTC.

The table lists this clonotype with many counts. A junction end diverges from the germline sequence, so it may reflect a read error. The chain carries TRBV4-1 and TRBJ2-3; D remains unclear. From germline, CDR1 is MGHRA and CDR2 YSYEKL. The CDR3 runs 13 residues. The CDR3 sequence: CASSHPLTDTQYF. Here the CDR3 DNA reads TGTGCCAGCAGTCACCCACTTACAGATACGCAGTATTTT.

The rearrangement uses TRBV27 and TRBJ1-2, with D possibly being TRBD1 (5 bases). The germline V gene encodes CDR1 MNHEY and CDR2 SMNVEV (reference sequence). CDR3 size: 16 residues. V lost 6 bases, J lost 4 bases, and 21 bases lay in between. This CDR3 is CASSRGPVQGPYGYTF. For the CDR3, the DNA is TGTGCCAGCAGCCGTGGGCCCGTCCAGGGACCCTATGGCTACACCTTC.

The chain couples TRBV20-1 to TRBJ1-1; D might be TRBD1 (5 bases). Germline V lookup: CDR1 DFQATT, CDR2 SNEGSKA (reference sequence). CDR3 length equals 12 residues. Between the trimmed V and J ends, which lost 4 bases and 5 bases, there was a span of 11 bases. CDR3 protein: CSAKEGRTEAFF. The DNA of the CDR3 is TGCAGTGCTAAGGAGGGGAGAACTGAAGCTTTCTTT.

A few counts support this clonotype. The CDR3 region is CASSPRDRGIYEQYF. CDR3 in DNA: TGTGCCAGCAGCCCTCGGGACAGGGGGATCTATGAGCAGTACTTC. This sequence joins TRBV3-1 and TRBJ2-7; 11 bases are shared with TRBD1. The CDR3 spans 15 residues. V lost 4 bases and J lost 7; bases outside the gene matches: 9. CDR1 is LGHDT and CDR2 is YNNKEL in the germline V gene (reference sequence).

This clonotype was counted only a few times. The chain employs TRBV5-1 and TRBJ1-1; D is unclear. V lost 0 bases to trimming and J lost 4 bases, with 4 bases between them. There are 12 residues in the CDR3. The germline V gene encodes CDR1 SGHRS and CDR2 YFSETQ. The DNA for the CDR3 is TGCGCCAGCAGCTTGGATGGCACTGAAGCTTTCTTT. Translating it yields CASSLDGTEAFF.

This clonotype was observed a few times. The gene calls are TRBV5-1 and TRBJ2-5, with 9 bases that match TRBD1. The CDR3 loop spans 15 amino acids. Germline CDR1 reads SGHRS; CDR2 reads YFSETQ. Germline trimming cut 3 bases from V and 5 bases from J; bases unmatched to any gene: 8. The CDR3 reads CASSWGQGNKETQYF. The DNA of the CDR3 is TGCGCCAGCAGCTGGGGACAGGGAAACAAGGAGACCCAGTACTTC.

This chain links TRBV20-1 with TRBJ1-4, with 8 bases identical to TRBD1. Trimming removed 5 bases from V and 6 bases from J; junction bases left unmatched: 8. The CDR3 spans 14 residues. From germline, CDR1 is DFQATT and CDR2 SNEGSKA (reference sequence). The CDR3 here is CSAAGTGGHEKLFF. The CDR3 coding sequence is TGCAGTGCTGCCGGGACAGGAGGCCATGAAAAACTGTTTTTT.

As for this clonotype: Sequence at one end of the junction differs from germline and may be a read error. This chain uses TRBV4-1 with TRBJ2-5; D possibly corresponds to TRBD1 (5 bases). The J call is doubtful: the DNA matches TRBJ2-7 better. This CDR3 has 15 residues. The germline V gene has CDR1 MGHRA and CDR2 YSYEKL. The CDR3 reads CAGSQASQQVYEQYF. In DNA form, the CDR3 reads TGCGCCGGCAGCCAAGCTTCCCAACAGGTCTACGAGCAGTACTTC.

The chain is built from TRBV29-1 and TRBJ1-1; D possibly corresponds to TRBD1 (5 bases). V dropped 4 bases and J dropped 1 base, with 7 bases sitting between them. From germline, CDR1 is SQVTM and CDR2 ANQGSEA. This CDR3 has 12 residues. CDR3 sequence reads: CSVGQTNTEAFF. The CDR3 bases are TGCAGCGTTGGACAGACGAACACTGAAGCTTTCTTT.

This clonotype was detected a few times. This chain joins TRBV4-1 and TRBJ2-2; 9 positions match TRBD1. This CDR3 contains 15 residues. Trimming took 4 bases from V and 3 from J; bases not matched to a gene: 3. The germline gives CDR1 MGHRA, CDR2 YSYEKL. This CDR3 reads CASSRGQGYTGELFF. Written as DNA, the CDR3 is TGCGCCAGCAGCCGAGGACAGGGGTACACCGGGGAGCTGTTTTTT.

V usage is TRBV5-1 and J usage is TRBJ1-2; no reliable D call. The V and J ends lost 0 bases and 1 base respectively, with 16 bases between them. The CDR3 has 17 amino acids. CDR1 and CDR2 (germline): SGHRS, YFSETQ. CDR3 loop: CASSLANMAVLNYGYTF. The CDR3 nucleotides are TGCGCCAGCAGCTTGGCCAACATGGCAGTGCTTAACTATGGCTACACCTTC.

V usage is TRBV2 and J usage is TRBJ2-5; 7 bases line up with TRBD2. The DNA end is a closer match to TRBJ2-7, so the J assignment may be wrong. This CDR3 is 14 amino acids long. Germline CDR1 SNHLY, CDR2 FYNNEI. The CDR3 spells CASREGGSLDEQYF. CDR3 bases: TGTGCCAGCAGGGAGGGAGGGTCGCTAGACGAGCAGTACTTC.

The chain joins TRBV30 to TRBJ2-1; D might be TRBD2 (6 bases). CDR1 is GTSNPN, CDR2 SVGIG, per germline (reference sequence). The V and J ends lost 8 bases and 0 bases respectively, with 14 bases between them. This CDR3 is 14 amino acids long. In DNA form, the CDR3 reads TGTGCCCGCGGCAACGGGGGCTCCTACAATGAGCAGTTCTTC. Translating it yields CARGNGGSYNEQFF.

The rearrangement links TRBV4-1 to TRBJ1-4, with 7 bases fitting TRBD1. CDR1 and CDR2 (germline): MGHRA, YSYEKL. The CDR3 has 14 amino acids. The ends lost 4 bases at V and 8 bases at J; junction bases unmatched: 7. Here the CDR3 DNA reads TGCGCCAGCAGCCGGACGCAGGGGGAGGAAAAACTGTTTTTT. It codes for CASSRTQGEEKLFF.

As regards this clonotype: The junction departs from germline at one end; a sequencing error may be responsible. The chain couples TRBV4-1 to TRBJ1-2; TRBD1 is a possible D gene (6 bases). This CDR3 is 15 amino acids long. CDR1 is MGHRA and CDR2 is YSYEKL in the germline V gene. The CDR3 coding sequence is TGCCCCAGCAGCCAAGCAGGGGCCCTCTACTATGGCTACACCTTC. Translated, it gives CPSSQAGALYYGYTF.

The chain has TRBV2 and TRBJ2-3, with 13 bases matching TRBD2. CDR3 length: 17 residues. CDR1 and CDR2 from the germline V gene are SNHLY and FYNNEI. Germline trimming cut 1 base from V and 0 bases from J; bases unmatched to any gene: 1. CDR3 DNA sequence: TGTGCCAGCAGTGAAGTGGGACTAGCGGGGAGCACAGATACGCAGTATTTT. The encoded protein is CASSEVGLAGSTDTQYF.

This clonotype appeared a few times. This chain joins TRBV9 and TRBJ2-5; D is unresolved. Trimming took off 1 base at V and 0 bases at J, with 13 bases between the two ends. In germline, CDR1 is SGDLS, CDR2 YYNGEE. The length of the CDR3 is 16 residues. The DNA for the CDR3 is TGTGCCAGCAGCGTAAGTGTAGGGTATAACCAAGAGACCCAGTACTTC. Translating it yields CASSVSVGYNQETQYF.